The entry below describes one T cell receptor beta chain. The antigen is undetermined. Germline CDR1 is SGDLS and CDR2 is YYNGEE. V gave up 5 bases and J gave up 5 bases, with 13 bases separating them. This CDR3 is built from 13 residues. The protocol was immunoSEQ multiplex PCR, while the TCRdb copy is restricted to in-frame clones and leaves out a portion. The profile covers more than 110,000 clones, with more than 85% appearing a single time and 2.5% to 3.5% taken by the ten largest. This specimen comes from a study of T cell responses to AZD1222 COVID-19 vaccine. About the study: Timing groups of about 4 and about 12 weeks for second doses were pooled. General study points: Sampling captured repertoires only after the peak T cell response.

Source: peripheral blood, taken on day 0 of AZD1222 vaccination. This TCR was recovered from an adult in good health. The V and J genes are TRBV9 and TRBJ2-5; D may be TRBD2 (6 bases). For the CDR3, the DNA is TGTGCCAGCAGTTCTCCTGGGGGGGAGACCCAGTACTTC. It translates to CASSSPGGETQYF.